This paragraph covers one TCR beta chain sequence. Its binding antigen is unknown. No much larger clone is present one base from it, and per-base qualities are unavailable. The data derive from a study of blood T cell repertoires in COVID-19 (dated by TCRdb to between 2020 and 2021). Some background on the complete study: Samples covering the acute and convalescent phases of COVID-19 were provided by collaborators in the United States, Italy and Spain. Subjects who had been exposed to COVID-19, were actively infected with it, or had recovered from it provided the deeply sampled blood TCRbeta repertoires that made up the dataset. The prospective study material was composed of cDNA or gDNA derived from T cells, B-cell-depleted T cells, or PBMCs. HLA class I and class II types, where available, came from metadata supplied by the sample provider rather than from assay-based typing. The samples were drawn from two sources: the first 160 participants of the ongoing ImmuneRACE study, and 1,000 to 1,500 subjects contributed by 6 global collaborators. A de-identified subject ID, COVID-19 status, age in years and sex were almost always included in the sample metadata. The repertoires were made available in a free public database intended to serve as a resource for research on the immune response to SARS-CoV-2. Overall results and qualifications from the work: Clinical and demographic metadata were provided uncurated, with the amount varying by source and participant.

TCRbeta CDR3 regions were amplified from genomic DNA by means of the immunoSEQ Assay, a bias-controlled multiplex PCR. Processing in the source paper ran as follows. Within the assay, amplification of reference gene primers was used to estimate how many nucleated cells each sample contained. Sequence reads were collapsed and filtered to measure the absolute abundance of every unique TCRbeta CDR3 rearrangement. Productive Simpson clonality was computed per sample as the square root of Simpson's diversity index over productive rearrangements. TCRdb mirrors the immuneACCESS table, restricted to in-frame sequences. Some clones are absent from its copies; in checked studies, under half trace to an unresolved V gene, and the reason for the others is unknown. Clone size and V and J calls were adopted from that table, with D and trimming inferred from the DNA. Here the sample has around 270,000 clones; about 80% occur a single time. Approximately 15% of the sample rests with the top ten.

The CDR3 spans 14 residues, from the cysteine through the phenylalanine. Only the CDR3 DNA is retained, 42 bases long and in frame from the first base. CDR1 PRHDT and CDR2 FYEKMQ are derived from the germline V gene (reference sequence). V loses 3 bases of germline sequence and J loses 8 bases, and the interval between the two ends is 14 bases. One collaborating source in Seattle enrolled patients during active infection and followed them longitudinally through the course of disease. Whole blood was collected in K2EDTA tubes by collaborating institutions according to the institutions' own protocols. Collaborator samples were shipped for TCRbeta analysis as frozen whole blood, isolated PBMCs, or DNA extracted from either sample type.

The receptor was derived from a person aged 70 to 85 with COVID-19, enrolled during active disease. The chain couples TRBV13 to TRBJ1-5; the best D guess is TRBD1, with 5 bases matching. The specimen was peripheral blood. The CDR3 amino acid sequence is: CASSLGGVEKPQHF. The nucleotides are TGTGCCAGCAGCTTGGGGGGGGTCGAAAAGCCCCAGCATTTT.